These 5 T cell receptor beta chains were all obtained from the same sample, sequenced in a study of T cells after yellow fever vaccination. TCRdb redid the calling of the 5' RACE reads with MiXCR, one entry per CDR3 protein. The profile covers approximately 300,000 distinct CDR3 sequences, with approximately 13% appearing a single time and roughly 0.5% taken by the ten largest. Specimen: CD4+ T cells sorted from PBMCs, collected 45 days after the yellow fever booster vaccination. The receptors derive from a man between 25 and 39 years old who received the YFV17D yellow fever vaccine.

This clonotype was counted only a few times. The chain links TRBV5-1 to TRBJ2-1; perhaps TRBD1 as D (6 bases). Germline V gene lookup returns CDR1 SGHRS and CDR2 YFSETQ. The CDR3 length is 15 residues. Trimming removed 0 bases at V and 7 bases at J, with 14 bases between. The CDR3 is CASSLGDTASNEQFF. The CDR3 DNA is TGCGCCAGCAGCTTGGGGGACACGGCCTCGAATGAGCAGTTCTTC.

This clonotype has just a few counts. V and J are TRBV6-5 and TRBJ2-1; possibly TRBD2 for D (6 bases). CDR1 MNHEY and CDR2 SVGAGI come from the germline V gene. The CDR3 loop spans 14 amino acids. The V end lost 2 bases, the J end lost 1 base, and 6 bases lay between the germline ends. The CDR3 protein is CASSYAGSYNEQFF. The CDR3, as DNA: TGTGCCAGCAGTTACGCGGGATCCTACAATGAGCAGTTCTTC.

The chain couples TRBV20-1 to TRBJ2-1; D is possibly TRBD1 (5 bases). With 6 bases removed from V and 5 bases from J, the gap between germline ends came to 20 bases. Germline V gives CDR1 DFQATT, CDR2 SNEGSKA (reference sequence). The CDR3 totals 15 residues. The CDR3, as DNA: TGCAGTGCCCCTAAACTCCGGACACCCAACAATGAGCAGTTCTTC. Translation: CSAPKLRTPNNEQFF.

This clonotype appeared a few times. The chain couples TRBV2 to TRBJ2-1; weak D call: TRBD1 (6 bases). V lost 7 bases and J lost 5, with 18 bases in between. CDR3 size: 15 residues. Germline CDR1 SNHLY, CDR2 FYNNEI. CDR3 sequence reads: CASKSGQLGNNEQFF. The CDR3 region has the DNA TGTGCCAGCAAGTCGGGACAACTAGGTAACAATGAGCAGTTCTTC.

V and J are TRBV28 and TRBJ2-3; tentatively, D is TRBD2 (6 bases). The CDR3 length is 12 residues. Germline V gives CDR1 MDHEN, CDR2 SYDVKM. V was pared by 8 bases and J by 2 bases, with 8 bases between. The CDR3 region is CASGGDTDTQYF. The CDR3 region has the DNA TGTGCCAGCGGAGGGGACACAGATACGCAGTATTTT. The full variable domain, its missing parts supplied by reference TRBV28 and TRBJ2-3, is DVKVTQSSRYLVKRTGEKVFLECVQDMDHENMFWYRQDPGLGLRLIYFSYDVKMKEKGDIPEGYSVSREKKERFSLILESASTNQTSMYLCASGGDTDTQYFGPGTRLTVL.